The entry below gives a single T cell receptor (beta chain) sequence along with its context. CDR3 length: 15 residues. The germline V gene has CDR1 LGHDT and CDR2 YNNKEL (reference sequence). V lost 4 bases to trimming and J lost 0 bases, with 12 bases between them. This specimen comes from a study of blood T cell repertoires in COVID-19. Across the study: The United States, Italy and Spain supplied acute and convalescent COVID-19 samples. PBMCs, B-cell-depleted T cells, or T cells provided the cDNA or gDNA that made up the material.

As processed by the authors: The assay estimated nucleated cells by amplifying reference gene primers. Sequenced by immunoSEQ multiplex PCR; TCRdb stores in-frame clones only, minus some. The V and J calls and clone size come from that table; D and trimming were worked out from the DNA. The sample holds 200,000 to 250,000 clones, approximately 84% seen once. The source is a woman aged 55-69 years with acute or convalescent COVID-19. This chain joins TRBV3-1 (or the pseudogene TRBV3-2) and TRBJ1-1; perhaps TRBD1 as D (5 bases). The specimen sequenced was peripheral blood. The CDR3 is CASSPRVGVNTEAFF. The DNA for the CDR3 is TGTGCCAGCAGCCCCAGGGTAGGGGTGAACACTGAAGCTTTCTTT.